This TCR beta chain derives from a study of blood T cell repertoires in COVID-19. The protocol was immunoSEQ multiplex PCR, while the TCRdb copy is restricted to in-frame clones and leaves out a portion. The sample holds about 190,000 clones, less than 90% seen once. The CDR3 spans 16 residues. Per germline, CDR1 SGDLS and CDR2 YYNGEE. V lost 0 bases, J lost 0 bases, and 10 bases lay in between. The rearrangement links TRBV9 to TRBJ2-1; possible D gene TRBD2, 5 bases. The sample taken for sequencing was peripheral blood. The TCR comes from a man in his sixties or seventies with active or convalescent COVID-19. As DNA, the CDR3 is TGTGCCAGCAGCGTAGATCCGGGGAGCTCCTACAATGAGCAGTTCTTC. Translation gives CASSVDPGSSYNEQFF.